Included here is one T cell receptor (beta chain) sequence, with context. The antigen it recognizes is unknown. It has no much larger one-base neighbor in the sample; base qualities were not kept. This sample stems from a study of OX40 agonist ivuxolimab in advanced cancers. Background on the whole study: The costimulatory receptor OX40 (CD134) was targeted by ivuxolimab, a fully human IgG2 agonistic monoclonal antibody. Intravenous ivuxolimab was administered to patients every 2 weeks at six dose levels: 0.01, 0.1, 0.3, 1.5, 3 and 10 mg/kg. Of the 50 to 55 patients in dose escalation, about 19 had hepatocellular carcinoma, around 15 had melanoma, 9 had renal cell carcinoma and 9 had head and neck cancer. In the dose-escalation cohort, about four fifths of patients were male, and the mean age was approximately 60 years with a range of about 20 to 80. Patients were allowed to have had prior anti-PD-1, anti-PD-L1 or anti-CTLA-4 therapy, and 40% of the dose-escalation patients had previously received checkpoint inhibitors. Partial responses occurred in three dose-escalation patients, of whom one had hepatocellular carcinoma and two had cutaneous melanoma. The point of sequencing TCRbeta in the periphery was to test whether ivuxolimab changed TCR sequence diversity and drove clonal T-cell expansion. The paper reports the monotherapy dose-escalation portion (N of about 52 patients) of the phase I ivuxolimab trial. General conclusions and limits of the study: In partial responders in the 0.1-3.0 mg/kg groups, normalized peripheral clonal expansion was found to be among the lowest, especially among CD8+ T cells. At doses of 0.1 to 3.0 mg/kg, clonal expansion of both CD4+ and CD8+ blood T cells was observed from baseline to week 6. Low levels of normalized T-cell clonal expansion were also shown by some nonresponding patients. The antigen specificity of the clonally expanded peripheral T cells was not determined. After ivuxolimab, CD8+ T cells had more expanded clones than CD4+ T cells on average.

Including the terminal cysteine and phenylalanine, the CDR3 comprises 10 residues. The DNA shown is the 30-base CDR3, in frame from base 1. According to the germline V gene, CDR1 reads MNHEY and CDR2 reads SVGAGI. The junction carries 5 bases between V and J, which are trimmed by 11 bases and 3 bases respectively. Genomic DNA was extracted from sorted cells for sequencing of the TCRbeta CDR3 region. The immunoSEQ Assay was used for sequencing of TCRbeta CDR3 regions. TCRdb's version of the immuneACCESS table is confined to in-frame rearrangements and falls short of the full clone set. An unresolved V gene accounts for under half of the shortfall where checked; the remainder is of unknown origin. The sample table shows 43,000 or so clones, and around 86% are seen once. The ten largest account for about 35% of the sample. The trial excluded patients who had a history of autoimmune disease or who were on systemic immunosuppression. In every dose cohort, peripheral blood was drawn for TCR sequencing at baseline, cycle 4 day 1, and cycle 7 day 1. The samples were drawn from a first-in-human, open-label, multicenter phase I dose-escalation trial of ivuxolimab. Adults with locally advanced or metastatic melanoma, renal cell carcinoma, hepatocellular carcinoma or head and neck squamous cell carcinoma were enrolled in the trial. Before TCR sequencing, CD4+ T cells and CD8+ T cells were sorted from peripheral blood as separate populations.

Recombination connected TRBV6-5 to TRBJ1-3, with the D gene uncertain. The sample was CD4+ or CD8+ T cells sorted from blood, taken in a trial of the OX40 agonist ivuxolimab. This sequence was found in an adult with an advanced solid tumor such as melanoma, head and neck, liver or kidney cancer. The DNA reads TGTGCCTCATATGGAAACACCATATATTTT. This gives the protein CASYGNTIYF.